These T cell receptor beta chains were read from a single sample in a study of CD8+CD57+ T cells in acquired aplastic anemia. TCRdb independently ran MiXCR on the reads; one entry per CDR3 protein. The sample records about 40,000 distinct CDR3 sequences, roughly two thirds being singletons. The sample was sorted CD4+, CD8+, or CD8+CD57+ T cells (not recorded which) from PBMCs. These receptors were collected from a human donor with aplastic anemia. The CDR3 runs from the conserved cysteine through the conserved F or W. Each record gives: clone size, D gene, V gene, J gene, CDR3 length, CDR3 protein, CDR3 DNA. D genes are given only for firm matches. Clone size appears in some rows only: once, few, many, or a class for an expanded clone.

size: NA
D: TRBD2
V: TRBV12-3/TRBV12-4
J: TRBJ2-7
length: 14
CDR3: CASRAGTSLYEQYF
DNA: TGTGCCAGCAGGGCCGGGACTAGCCTCTACGAGCAGTACTTC

size: many
D: NA
V: TRBV11-2
J: TRBJ1-4
length: 10
CDR3: CASGNEKLFF
DNA: TGTGCCAGCGGGAATGAAAAACTGTTTTTT

size: many
D: NA
V: TRBV5-4
J: TRBJ2-7
length: 13
CDR3: CASSLVSGYEQYF
DNA: TGTGCCAGCAGCTTGGTTTCGGGGTACGAGCAGTACTTC

size: many
D: NA
V: TRBV6-4
J: TRBJ1-1
length: 13
CDR3: CASSDRDNTEAFF
DNA: TGTGCCAGCAGTGACCGGGACAACACTGAAGCTTTCTTT

size: NA
D: TRBD1
V: TRBV4-3
J: TRBJ2-7
length: 14
CDR3: CASSQWDRGYEQYF
DNA: TGCGCCAGCAGCCAATGGGACAGGGGGTACGAGCAGTACTTC

size: many
D: NA
V: TRBV7-2
J: TRBJ2-5
length: 15
CDR3: CASSLGTSSSETQYF
DNA: TGTGCCAGCAGTCTCGGTACCAGCTCTTCGGAGACCCAGTACTTC

size: NA
D: TRBD1
V: TRBV27
J: TRBJ1-1
length: 14
CDR3: CASRNRGSLGEAFF
DNA: TGTGCCAGCAGAAACAGGGGCTCACTCGGTGAAGCTTTCTTT

size: NA
D: NA
V: TRBV29-1
J: TRBJ1-2
length: 13
CDR3: CSVDGPLGYGYTF
DNA: TGCAGCGTTGACGGACCCCTAGGGTATGGCTACACCTTC

size: NA
D: NA
V: TRBV2
J: TRBJ1-6
length: 15
CDR3: CASSAGTRHNSPLHF
DNA: TGTGCCAGCAGTGCCGGGACACGTCATAATTCACCCCTCCACTTT

size: NA
D: TRBD1
V: TRBV10-2
J: TRBJ1-2
length: 14
CDR3: CASSARLGTAGYTF
DNA: TGCGCCAGCAGTGCTAGACTGGGGACAGCTGGCTACACCTTC

size: NA
D: NA
V: TRBV2
J: TRBJ2-5
length: 13
CDR3: CASSRGYQETQYF
DNA: TGTGCCAGCTCAAGGGGGTACCAAGAGACCCAGTACTTC

size: NA
D: NA
V: TRBV10-3
J: TRBJ2-2
length: 15
CDR3: CAISVSIGYTGELFF
DNA: TGTGCCATCAGTGTGTCGATAGGGTACACCGGGGAGCTGTTTTTT

size: many
D: TRBD1
V: TRBV24-1
J: TRBJ2-3
length: 17
CDR3: CATSAPGMTGSTDTQYF
DNA: TGTGCCACCAGTGCGCCGGGTATGACAGGGAGCACAGATACGCAGTATTTT

size: NA
D: TRBD1
V: TRBV7-7
J: TRBJ1-2
length: 17
CDR3: CASSLGTGDRANYGYTF
DNA: TGTGCCAGCAGCTTAGGGACAGGGGACCGAGCTAACTATGGCTACACCTTC

size: NA
D: NA
V: TRBV5-1
J: TRBJ1-6
length: 18
CDR3: CASSLLIGGNPYNSPLHF
DNA: TGCGCCAGCAGCCTCCTCATAGGGGGGAATCCCTATAATTCACCCCTCCACTTT

size: NA
D: NA
V: TRBV5-1
J: TRBJ2-7
length: 12
CDR3: CASSPQGYEQYF
DNA: TGTGCCAGCAGTCCCCAGGGCTACGAGCAGTACTTC

size: NA
D: NA
V: TRBV19
J: TRBJ1-2
length: 15
CDR3: CASSIDYRSRYGYTF
DNA: TGTGCCAGTAGTATTGACTACAGGTCCAGGTATGGCTACACCTTC

size: many
D: NA
V: TRBV7-9
J: TRBJ2-7
length: 15
CDR3: CASSLGGVSLYEQYF
DNA: TGTGCCAGCAGCTTAGGGGGCGTATCTCTCTACGAGCAGTACTTC

size: NA
D: TRBD2
V: TRBV7-8
J: TRBJ2-7
length: 15
CDR3: CASSSGTSGGYEQYF
DNA: TGTGCCAGCAGCTCAGGGACTAGCGGGGGGTACGAGCAGTACTTC

size: NA
D: NA
V: TRBV9
J: TRBJ2-5
length: 12
CDR3: CASSVGAETQYF
DNA: TGTGCCAGCAGCGTAGGGGCGGAGACCCAGTACTTC

size: NA
D: NA
V: TRBV7-7
J: TRBJ2-3
length: 13
CDR3: CASSLSGTDTQYF
DNA: TGTGCCAGCAGCCTTAGCGGCACAGATACGCAGTATTTT

size: NA
D: NA
V: TRBV24-1
J: TRBJ2-3
length: 13
CDR3: CATSFTRTDTQYF
DNA: TGTGCCACCAGTTTTACTCGCACAGATACGCAGTATTTT

size: few
D: NA
V: TRBV3-1
J: TRBJ1-6
length: 12
CDR3: CASSQGSSPLHF
DNA: TGTGCCAGCAGCCAAGGTTCCTCACCCCTCCACTTT

size: NA
D: NA
V: TRBV15
J: TRBJ2-6
length: 16
CDR3: CATSFTGSSGANVLTF
DNA: TGTGCCACCAGCTTTACAGGGAGCTCTGGGGCCAACGTCCTGACTTTC

size: few
D: NA
V: TRBV15
J: TRBJ1-2
length: 12
CDR3: CATSSNGVGYTF
DNA: TGTGCCACCAGCAGCAATGGGGTGGGCTACACCTTC

size: NA
D: TRBD1
V: TRBV14
J: TRBJ2-1
length: 16
CDR3: CASSPRTGSSYNEQFF
DNA: TGTGCCAGCAGCCCCAGGACAGGGAGCTCCTACAATGAGCAGTTCTTC

size: NA
D: NA
V: TRBV12-3/TRBV12-4
J: TRBJ2-1
length: 15
CDR3: CASSLARGVYNEQFF
DNA: TGTGCCAGCAGTTTGGCCAGGGGGGTATACAATGAGCAGTTCTTC

size: NA
D: NA
V: TRBV10-3
J: TRBJ1-1
length: 15
CDR3: CAISRVGDSNTEASF
DNA: TGTGCCATCAGTAGAGTCGGGGACTCGAACACTGAAGCTTCCTTT

size: NA
D: NA
V: TRBV20-1
J: TRBJ2-7
length: 13
CDR3: CSARDEGFYEQYF
DNA: TGCAGTGCTAGAGATGAGGGGTTCTACGAGCAGTACTTC

size: once
D: TRBD1
V: TRBV15
J: TRBJ2-3
length: 17
CDR3: CATSEGGAGQGTDTQYF
DNA: TGTGCCACCAGTGAGGGGGGGGCGGGACAGGGGACAGATACGCAGTATTTT